The T cell receptor beta chain described here comes from a study of shared clonotypes between healthy human individuals. Study results and limitations: Naive subsets typically showed greater estimated richness than memory subsets.

Sorted subsets were amplified in replicate PCRs using approximately 0.2 ug DNA, around 30,000 T cell genomes. Repertoires were generated with immunoSEQ multiplex PCR, while TCRdb's copy carries only in-frame clones and drops some. The data contain approximately 1.5 million clones, approximately 98.5% of them singletons. This CDR3 spans 15 amino acids. The V and J ends lost 3 bases and 7 bases, in that order; junction bases with no gene match: 12. Germline V lookup: CDR1 KGHSH, CDR2 LQKENI. Notes on this clone: What it binds is not known.

What was sequenced was naive CD4+ T cells sorted from blood. Documented subset: CD45RA+ positively selected. This sequence originates from a man aged 30-40 years in good health. The rearrangement joins TRBV18 to TRBJ2-7; 7 bases are a match to TRBD2. The CDR3 loop is CASSPVGGPSREQYF. In nucleotides, the CDR3 is TGTGCCAGCTCACCCGTGGGAGGGCCCTCGAGGGAGCAGTACTTC.